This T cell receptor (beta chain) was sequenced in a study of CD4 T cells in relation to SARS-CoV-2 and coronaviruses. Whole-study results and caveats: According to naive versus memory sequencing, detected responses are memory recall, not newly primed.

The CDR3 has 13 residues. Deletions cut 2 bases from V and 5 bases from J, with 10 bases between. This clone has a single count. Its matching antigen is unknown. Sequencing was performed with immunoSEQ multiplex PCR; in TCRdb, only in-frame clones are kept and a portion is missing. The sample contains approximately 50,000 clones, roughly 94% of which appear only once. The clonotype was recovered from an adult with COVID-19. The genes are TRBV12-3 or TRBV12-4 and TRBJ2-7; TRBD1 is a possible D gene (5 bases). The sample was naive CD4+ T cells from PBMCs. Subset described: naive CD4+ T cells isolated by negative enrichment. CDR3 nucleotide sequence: TGTGCCAGCAGTTTAACACAGGCCCACGAGCAGTACTTC. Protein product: CASSLTQAHEQYF.